The TCR beta chain under discussion was sequenced for a study of cytomegalovirus exposure and HLA in healthy donors. CDR1 SGHAT and CDR2 FQNNGV come from the germline V gene. The junction had 10 bases not matched to a gene; V was cut back by 5 bases and J by 7 bases. The CDR3 length is 14 residues. This PCR relied on a set of 60 Vbeta primers and 13 Jbeta primers. The data were produced by immunoSEQ multiplex PCR, yet TCRdb's version contains in-frame clones alone and is incomplete. This repertoire shows some 120,000 clones, around three quarters found once; its top ten account for roughly 6%. The sequence came from a woman in her 40s in good health and CMV-seronegative. This sequence joins TRBV11-2 and TRBJ1-2, with 7 nucleotides matching TRBD1. Specimen: PBMCs. The CDR3 bases are TGTGCCAGCAGCCCCGGACAGGCCAACATTGGCTACACCTTC. Its protein is CASSPGQANIGYTF.